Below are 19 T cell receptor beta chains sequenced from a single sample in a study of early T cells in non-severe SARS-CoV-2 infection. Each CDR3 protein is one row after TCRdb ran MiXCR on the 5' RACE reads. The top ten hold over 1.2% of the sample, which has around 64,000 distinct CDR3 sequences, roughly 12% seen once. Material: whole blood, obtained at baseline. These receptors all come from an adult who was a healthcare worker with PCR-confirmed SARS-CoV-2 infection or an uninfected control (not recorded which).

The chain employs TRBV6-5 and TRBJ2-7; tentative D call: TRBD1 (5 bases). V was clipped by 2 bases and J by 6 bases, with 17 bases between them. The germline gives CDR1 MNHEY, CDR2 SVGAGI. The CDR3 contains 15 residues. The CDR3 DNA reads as TGTGCCAGCAGTTACGATCCGGCCAGGGTGGGCGAGCAGTACTTC. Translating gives CASSYDPARVGEQYF.

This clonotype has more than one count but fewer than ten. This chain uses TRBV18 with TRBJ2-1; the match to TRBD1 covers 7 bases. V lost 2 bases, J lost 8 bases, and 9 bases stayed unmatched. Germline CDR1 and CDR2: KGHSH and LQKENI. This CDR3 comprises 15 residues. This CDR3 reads CASSPETGKLDEQFF. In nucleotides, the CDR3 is TGTGCCAGCTCACCAGAGACAGGGAAGCTCGATGAGCAGTTCTTC.

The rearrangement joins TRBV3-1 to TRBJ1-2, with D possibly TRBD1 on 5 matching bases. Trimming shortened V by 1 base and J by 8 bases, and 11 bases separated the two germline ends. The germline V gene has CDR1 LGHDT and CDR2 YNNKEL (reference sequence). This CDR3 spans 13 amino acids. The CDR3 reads CASSQVLGGGYTF. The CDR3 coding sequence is TGTGCCAGCAGCCAAGTACTCGGGGGAGGCTACACCTTC.

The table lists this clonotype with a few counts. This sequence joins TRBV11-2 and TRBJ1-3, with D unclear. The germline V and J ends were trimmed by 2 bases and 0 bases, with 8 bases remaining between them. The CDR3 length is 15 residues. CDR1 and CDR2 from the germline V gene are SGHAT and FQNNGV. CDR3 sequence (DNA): TGTGCCAGCAGCTTAACCCCGAGCTCTGGAAACACCATATATTTT. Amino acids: CASSLTPSSGNTIYF. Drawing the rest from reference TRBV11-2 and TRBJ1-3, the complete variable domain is EAGVAQSPRYKIIEKRQSVAFWCNPISGHATLYWYQQILGQGPKLLIQFQNNGVVDDSQLPKDRFSAERLKGVDSTLKIQPAKLEDSAVYLCASSLTPSSGNTIYFGEGSWLTVV.

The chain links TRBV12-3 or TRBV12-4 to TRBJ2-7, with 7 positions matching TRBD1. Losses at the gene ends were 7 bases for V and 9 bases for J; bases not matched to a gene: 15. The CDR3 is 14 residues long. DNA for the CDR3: TGTGCCAGCACCACGGGGACAGCGAGCCTCGGGCAGTACTTC. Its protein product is CASTTGTASLGQYF.

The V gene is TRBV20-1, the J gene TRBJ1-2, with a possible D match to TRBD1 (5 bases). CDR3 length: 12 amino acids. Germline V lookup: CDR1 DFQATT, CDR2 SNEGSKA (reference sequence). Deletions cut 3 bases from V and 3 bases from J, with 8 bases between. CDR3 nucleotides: TGCAGTGCTAGTGGGACCTACTATGGCTACACCTTC. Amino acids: CSASGTYYGYTF.

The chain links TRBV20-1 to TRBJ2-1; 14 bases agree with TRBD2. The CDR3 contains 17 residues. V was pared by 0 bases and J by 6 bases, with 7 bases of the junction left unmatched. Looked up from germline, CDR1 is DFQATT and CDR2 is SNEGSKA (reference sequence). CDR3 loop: CSAREGTGTSGSNEQFF. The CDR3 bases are TGCAGTGCTAGAGAAGGCACTGGGACTAGCGGGAGCAATGAGCAGTTCTTC.

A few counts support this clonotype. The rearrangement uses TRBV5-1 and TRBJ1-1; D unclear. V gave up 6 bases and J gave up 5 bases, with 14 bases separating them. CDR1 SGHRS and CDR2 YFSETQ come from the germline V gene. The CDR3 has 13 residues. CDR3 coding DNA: TGCGCCAGCAAGGGCCCGGCCGTGACTGAAGCTTTCTTT. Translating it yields CASKGPAVTEAFF.

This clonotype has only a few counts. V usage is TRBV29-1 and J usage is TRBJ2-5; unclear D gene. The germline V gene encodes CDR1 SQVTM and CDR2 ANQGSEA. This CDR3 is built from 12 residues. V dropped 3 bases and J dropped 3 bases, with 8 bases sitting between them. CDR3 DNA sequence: TGCAGCGTTGACGGGCAGAAAGAGACCCAGTACTTC. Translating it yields CSVDGQKETQYF. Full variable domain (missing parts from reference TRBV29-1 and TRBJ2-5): SAVISQKPSRDICQRGTSLTIQCQVDSQVTMMFWYRQQPGQSLTLIATANQGSEATYESGFVIDKFPISRPNLTFSTLTVSNMSPEDSSIYLCSVDGQKETQYFGPGTRLLVL.

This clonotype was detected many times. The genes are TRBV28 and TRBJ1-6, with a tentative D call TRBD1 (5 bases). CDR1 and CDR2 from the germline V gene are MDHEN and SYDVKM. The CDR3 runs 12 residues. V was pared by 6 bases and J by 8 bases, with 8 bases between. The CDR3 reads CASSLGDSPLHF. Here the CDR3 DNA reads TGTGCCAGCAGCCTAGGGGATTCACCCCTCCACTTT.

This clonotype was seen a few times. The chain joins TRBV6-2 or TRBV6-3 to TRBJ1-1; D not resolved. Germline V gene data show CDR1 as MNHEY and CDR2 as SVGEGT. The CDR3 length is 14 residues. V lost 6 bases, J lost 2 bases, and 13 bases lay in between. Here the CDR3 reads CASSPTNINTEAFF. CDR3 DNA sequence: TGTGCCAGCAGCCCGACAAATATTAACACTGAAGCTTTCTTT.

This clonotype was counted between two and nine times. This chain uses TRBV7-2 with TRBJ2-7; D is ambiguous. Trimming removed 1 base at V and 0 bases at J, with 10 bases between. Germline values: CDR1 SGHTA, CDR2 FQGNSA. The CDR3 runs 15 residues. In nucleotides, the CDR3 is TGTGCCAGCAGCTTAGTCGGCAGAGTCTCCTACGAGCAGTACTTC. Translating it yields CASSLVGRVSYEQYF.

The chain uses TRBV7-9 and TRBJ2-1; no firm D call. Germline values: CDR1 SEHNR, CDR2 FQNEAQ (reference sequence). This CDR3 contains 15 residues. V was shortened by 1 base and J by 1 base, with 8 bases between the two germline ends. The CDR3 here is CASSLDWRSYNEQFF. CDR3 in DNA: TGTGCCAGCAGCTTAGACTGGCGGTCCTACAATGAGCAGTTCTTC.

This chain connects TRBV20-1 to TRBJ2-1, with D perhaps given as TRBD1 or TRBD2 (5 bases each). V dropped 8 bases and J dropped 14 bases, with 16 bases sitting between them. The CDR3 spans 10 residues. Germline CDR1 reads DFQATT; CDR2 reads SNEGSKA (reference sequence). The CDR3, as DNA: TGCAGTTACTTGGGGGTGAGGGAGTTCTTC. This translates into CSYLGVREFF.

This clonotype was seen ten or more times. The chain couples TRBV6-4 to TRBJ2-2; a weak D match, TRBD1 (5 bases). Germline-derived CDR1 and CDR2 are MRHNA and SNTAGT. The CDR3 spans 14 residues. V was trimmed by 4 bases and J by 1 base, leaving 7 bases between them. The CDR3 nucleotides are TGTGCCAGCAGTGGCCAGGGGAACACCGGGGAGCTGTTTTTT. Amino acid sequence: CASSGQGNTGELFF.

As DNA, the CDR3 is TGTGCCAGCAGCTTACTTTGGGCCAGACGGCGGCCCGGGGAGCAGTACTTC. This sequence encodes CASSLLWARRRPGEQYF. This rearrangement joins TRBV11-2 to TRBJ2-7; D uncertain. Germline CDR1 SGHAT, CDR2 FQNNGV. The CDR3 is 17 amino acids. V was cut by 2 bases and J by 7 bases, with 24 bases left in between.

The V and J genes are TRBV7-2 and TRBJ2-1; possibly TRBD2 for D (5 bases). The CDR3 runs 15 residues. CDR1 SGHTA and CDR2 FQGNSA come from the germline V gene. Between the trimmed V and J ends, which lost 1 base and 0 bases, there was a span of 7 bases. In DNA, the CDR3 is TGTGCCAGCAGCTTAGTTACTAGCTCCTACAATGAGCAGTTCTTC. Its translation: CASSLVTSSYNEQFF.

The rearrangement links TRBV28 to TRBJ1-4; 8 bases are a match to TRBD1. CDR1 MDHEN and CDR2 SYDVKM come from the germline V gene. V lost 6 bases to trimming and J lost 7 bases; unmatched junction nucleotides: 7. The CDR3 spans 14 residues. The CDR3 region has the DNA TGTGCCAGCAGCCCCGGGACAGGCGGTGAAAAACTGTTTTTT. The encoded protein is CASSPGTGGEKLFF.

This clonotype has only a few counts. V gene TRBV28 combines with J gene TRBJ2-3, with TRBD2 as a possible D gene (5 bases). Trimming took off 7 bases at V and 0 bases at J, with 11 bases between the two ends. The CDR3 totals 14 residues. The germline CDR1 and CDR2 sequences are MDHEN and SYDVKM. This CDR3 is CASMERRSTDTQYF. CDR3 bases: TGTGCCAGCATGGAGAGGAGGAGCACAGATACGCAGTATTTT.